This record concerns one T cell receptor beta chain sequence. Its antigen is currently not known. One base away there is no much larger clone; base qualities are not given. The same CDR3 can be traced to other DNA sequences in this sample. Using the deep immunoSEQ assay, multiplex PCR amplified TCR CDR3 regions from genomic DNA. For each cell subset, the extracted genomic DNA was distributed evenly across all wells of several immunoSEQ 96-well plates, and each plate served as one replicate. Each replicate PCR for sorted subsets received 200 ng genomic DNA, equal to 30,000 or so T cell genomes. Purified libraries were measured with a Qubit 3.0 fluorometer, size-checked on a Bioanalyzer 2100, and measured again with the KAPA Library Quantification kit. Every immunoSEQ 96-well plate was sequenced on a dedicated single-read 150-cycle Illumina NextSeq 550 flow cell. As for the original processing: Because the immunoSEQ output included only junctional sequences and no quality scores, the filtering could not be the same as the filtering used for full-length reads. To assign V/J genes and CDR3, sequences were annotated using PyIR, a Python wrapper for IgBLAST v1.9, with IMGT germline references. Reads were removed for weak V/J assignments (E-value above 1e-6), missing CDR3, stop codons, out-of-frame junctions, or ambiguous translated residues. V3J clonotypes were defined by identical inferred V gene, J gene, and CDR3 amino acid sequence. To compute the percentage overlap between repertoires, the number of shared unique clonotypes was divided by the size of the smaller repertoire. Repertoire richness was assessed with RTK rarefaction, the Chao1 estimator, and Recon v2.1 estimates of unobserved clonotypes. OLGA was used to compute generation probabilities for all TCRbeta clonotypes that the gDNA method yielded from four donors. Sourced from immuneACCESS, this table was stored by TCRdb with only in-frame sequences that have V and J called. A share of the clones is absent; for the studies checked, an unresolved V gene accounts for under half, and the remainder has no known explanation. D and trimming were read from the DNA, whereas the V and J calls and clone size are those reported in that table. This sample comprises about 2,500,000 clones, more than 80% of them detected only once. The top ten clonotypes cover under 0.15% of the sample.

The CDR3 contains 12 residues, cysteine and phenylalanine counted. Here the CDR3 DNA is all that survives: 36 bases in frame from base 1. V drops 4 bases and J drops 1 base, leaving 4 bases in between. CDR1 SGHNT and CDR2 YYREEE are derived from the germline V gene (reference sequence). Donors were healthy HIV-negative adults with no recently reported acute infections or vaccinations. Every donor was a Caucasian adult residing in Nashville, Tennessee, USA. CD4+ T cells were enriched by magnetic negative selection; naive cells were then positively selected on CD45RA, and the negative fraction formed the memory subset. After blood collection by leukapheresis, PBMCs were isolated using Ficoll-Histopaque density gradient centrifugation and then cryopreserved in the vapor phase of liquid nitrogen. Purity and quantity of every magnetically sorted T cell population were checked by analytical flow cytometry. Genomic DNA was isolated from each sorted fraction and quantified by UV absorbance on a Nanodrop 2000c.

The data derive from a study of shared clonotypes between healthy human individuals (dated by TCRdb to the early 2020s). Background for the entire study: The cohort comprised a couple of women and a few men aged 18 to 49 years. For each donor, three plates each were used for CD4 naive and CD4 memory, two plates were used for CD8 naive, and one plate was used for CD8 memory. Blood TCR repertoires of roughly 5 healthy adults were deeply sequenced to estimate repertoire size and the extent of clonotype sharing between individuals. To increase sequencing depth and limit assay-specific biases, different laboratories used diverse techniques to prepare libraries and sequence TCR repertoires. Per donor, leukapheresis produced somewhere between about 0.9 and 10 billion PBMCs. Study-wide conclusions, independent of this receptor: Compared with non-shared clonotypes, clonotypes shared by all four sorted-subset donors had higher generation probabilities. Based on pairwise subsampling, the degree of clonotype sharing among donors was expected to be affected by sequencing depth. The genetic and exposure-history diversity represented was limited by the small number of donors. Even with the large sequencing depth, rarefaction of the sorted-subset datasets indicated that sequencing was incomplete. Sharing across a few donors was observed for 4.5% to 6.5% of naive CD4, under 4% of naive CD8, 2.3% of memory CD4, and roughly 0.4% of memory CD8 clonotypes. Sampling was restricted to blood, and TCR repertoires in tissue are likely to differ from TCR repertoires in blood. Estimated clonotype richness was generally larger for naive than for memory subsets.

The chain couples TRBV5-4 to TRBJ2-3; the D gene is unclear. The sequence came from a man aged 18 to 29 in good health. Sequenced input: naive CD4+ T cells sorted from blood. Sample cell subset or site, as interpreted from the label and publication: CD45RA+ positively selected. The encoded CDR3 is CASSARTDTQYF. Read as DNA, the sequence is TGTGCCAGCAGCGCCCGCACAGATACGCAGTATTTT.